This TCR beta chain emerged from a study of blood T cells in healthy people across ages. It was with a sample-barcoded 5' primer and a J-beta primer mix that a second PCR of about 6 to 12 cycles was run. TCRdb itself ran the 5' RACE reads through MiXCR, one entry per CDR3 protein. The table lists more than 550,000 distinct CDR3 sequences, 22% of them singletons, with 22% in the top ten. The CDR3 is 14 residues long. Germline-derived CDR1 and CDR2 are MDHEN and SYDVKM. The sample holds a few counts of this clonotype. Its ends do not fully match the called genes, so a read error is possible. Isolation yielded PBMCs, at least 7 million per sample, in every case.

Sequences were obtained from blood. The V call is TRBV28, the J call TRBJ1-3, with D tentatively TRBD1 (6 bases). This clonotype was obtained from a man aged 70 or older in good health. The CDR3 loop reads CASSLGGAGNAIYF. CDR3 nucleotides: TGTGCCAGCAGTCTAGGGGGGGCTGGAAACGCCATATATTTT.